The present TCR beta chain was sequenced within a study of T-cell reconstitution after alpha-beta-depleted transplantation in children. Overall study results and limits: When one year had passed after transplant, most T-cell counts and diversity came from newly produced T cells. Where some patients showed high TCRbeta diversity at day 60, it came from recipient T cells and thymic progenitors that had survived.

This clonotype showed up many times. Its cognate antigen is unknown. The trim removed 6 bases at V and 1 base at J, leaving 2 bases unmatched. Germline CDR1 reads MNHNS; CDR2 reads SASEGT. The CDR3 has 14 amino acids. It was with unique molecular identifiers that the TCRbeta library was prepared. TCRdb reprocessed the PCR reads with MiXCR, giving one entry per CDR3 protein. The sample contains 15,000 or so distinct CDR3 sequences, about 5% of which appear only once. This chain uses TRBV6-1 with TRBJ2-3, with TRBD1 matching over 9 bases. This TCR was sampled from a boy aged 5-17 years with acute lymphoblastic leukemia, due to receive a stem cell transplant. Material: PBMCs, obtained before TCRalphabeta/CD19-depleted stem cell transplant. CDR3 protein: CASRRDRGTDTQYF. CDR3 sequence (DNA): TGTGCCAGCAGACGGGACAGGGGCACAGATACGCAGTATTTT.